These 5 T cell receptor beta chains share one sample of origin, sequenced in a study of CXCR3-negative and CXCR3-positive naive CD8 T cells. The method, 5' RACE with UMI labels, was used to prepare the TRB cDNA libraries. Using the 5' RACE reads, TCRdb records one entry per CDR3 protein without DNA. The record lists tens of thousands of distinct CDR3 sequences, of which the ten most abundant hold less than 1.1%. The sequencing input was naive CXCR3- CD8+ T cells from blood. Subset specified: CD45RO-CCR7+CD27+CD95- naive CD8+ T cells lacking CXCR3 (TNR3-). Every receptor here comes from a human donor in good health. Some clones in this sample may be carry-over from other donors' samples.

The chain joins TRBV4-1 to TRBJ2-5. CDR3 length equals 11 residues. Germline V gives CDR1 MGHRA, CDR2 YSYEKL. CDR3 protein: CASSQRETQYF.

This rearrangement joins TRBV20-1 to TRBJ2-7; TCRdb indicates TRBD2, and absent DNA this call remains unverified. The CDR3 consists of 14 residues. Germline-derived CDR1 and CDR2 are DFQATT and SNEGSKA (reference sequence). The chain's CDR3 is CSARGLAAGYEQYF.

The CDR3 spells CASKANLATNEKLFF. This chain joins TRBV6-5 and TRBJ1-4. CDR3 length: 15 amino acids. Looked up from germline, CDR1 is MNHEY and CDR2 is SVGAGI.

The chain recombines TRBV29-1 with TRBJ2-2; TCRdb's D call of TRBD1 is untestable without DNA. Germline CDR1 and CDR2: SQVTM and ANQGSEA. The CDR3 contains 12 residues. CDR3 protein: CRIQAATGELFF.

This chain uses TRBV4-1 with TRBJ2-7; the TCRdb D gene call, TRBD1, has no DNA to confirm it. The germline CDR1 and CDR2 sequences are MGHRA and YSYEKL. The CDR3 contains 15 residues. The CDR3 protein is CASSQARTGVSEQYF.